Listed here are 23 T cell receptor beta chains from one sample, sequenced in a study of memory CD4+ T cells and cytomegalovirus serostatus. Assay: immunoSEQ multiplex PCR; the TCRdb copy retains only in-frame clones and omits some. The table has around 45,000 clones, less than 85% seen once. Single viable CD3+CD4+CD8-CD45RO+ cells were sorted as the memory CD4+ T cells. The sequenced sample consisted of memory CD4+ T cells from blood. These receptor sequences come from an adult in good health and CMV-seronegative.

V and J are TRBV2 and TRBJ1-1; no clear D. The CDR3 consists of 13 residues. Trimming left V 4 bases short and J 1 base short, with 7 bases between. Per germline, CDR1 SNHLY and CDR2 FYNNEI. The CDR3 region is CASSADGNTEAFF. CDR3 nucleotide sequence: TGTGCCAGCAGTGCAGACGGGAACACTGAAGCTTTCTTT.

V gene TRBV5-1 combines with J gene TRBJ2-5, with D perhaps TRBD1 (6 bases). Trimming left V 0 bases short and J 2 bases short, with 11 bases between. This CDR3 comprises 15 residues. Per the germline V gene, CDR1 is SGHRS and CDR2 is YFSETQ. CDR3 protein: CASSLVARGQETQYF. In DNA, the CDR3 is TGCGCCAGCAGCTTGGTAGCCAGGGGTCAAGAGACCCAGTACTTC. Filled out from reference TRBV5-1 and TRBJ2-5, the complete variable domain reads KAGVTQTPRYLIKTRGQQVTLSCSPISGHRSVSWYQQTPGQGLQFLFEYFSETQRNKGNFPGRFSGRQFSNSRSEMNVSTLELGDSALYLCASSLVARGQETQYFGPGTRLLVL.

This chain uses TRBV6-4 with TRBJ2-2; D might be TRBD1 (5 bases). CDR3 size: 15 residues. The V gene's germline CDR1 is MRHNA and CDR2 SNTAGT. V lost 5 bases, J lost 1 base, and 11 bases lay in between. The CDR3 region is CASSSGFGNTGELFF. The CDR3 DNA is TGTGCCAGCAGTTCAGGGTTCGGGAACACCGGGGAGCTGTTTTTT.

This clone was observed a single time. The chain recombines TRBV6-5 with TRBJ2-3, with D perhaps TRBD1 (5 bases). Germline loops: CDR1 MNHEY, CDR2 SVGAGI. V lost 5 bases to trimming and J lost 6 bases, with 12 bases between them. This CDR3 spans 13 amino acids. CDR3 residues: CASSARKGDTQYF. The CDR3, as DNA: TGTGCCAGCAGTGCCCGAAAGGGGGATACGCAGTATTTT.

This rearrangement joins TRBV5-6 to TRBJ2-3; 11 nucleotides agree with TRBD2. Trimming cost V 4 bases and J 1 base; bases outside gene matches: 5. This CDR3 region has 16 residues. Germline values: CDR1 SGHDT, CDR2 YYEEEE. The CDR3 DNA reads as TGTGCCAGCAGCCACGGGACTAGCGGCGGCACAGATACGCAGTATTTT. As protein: CASSHGTSGGTDTQYF.

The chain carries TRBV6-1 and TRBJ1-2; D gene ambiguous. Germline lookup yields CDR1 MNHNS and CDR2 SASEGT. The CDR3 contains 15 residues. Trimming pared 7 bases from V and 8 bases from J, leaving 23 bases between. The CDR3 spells CASKRQDGNLGGYTF. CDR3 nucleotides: TGTGCCAGCAAACGCCAGGACGGTAACTTAGGGGGCTACACCTTC.

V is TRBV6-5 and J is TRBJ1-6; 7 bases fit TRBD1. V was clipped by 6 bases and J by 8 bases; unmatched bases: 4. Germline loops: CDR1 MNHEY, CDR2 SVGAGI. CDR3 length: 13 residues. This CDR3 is CASRTGLDSPLHF. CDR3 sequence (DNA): TGTGCCAGCAGGACAGGGCTTGATTCACCCCTCCACTTT.

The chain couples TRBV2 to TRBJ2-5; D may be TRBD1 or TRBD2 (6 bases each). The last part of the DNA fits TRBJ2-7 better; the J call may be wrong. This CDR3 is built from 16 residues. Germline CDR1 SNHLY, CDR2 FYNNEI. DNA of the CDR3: TGTGCCAGCAGTGATGGAGGGACATTCGCGAACTACGAGCAGTACTTC. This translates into CASSDGGTFANYEQYF.

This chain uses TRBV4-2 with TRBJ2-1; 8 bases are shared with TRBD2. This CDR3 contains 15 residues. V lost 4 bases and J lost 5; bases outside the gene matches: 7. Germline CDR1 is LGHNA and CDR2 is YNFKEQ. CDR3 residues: CASSPGLAGHNEQFF. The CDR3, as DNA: TGTGCCAGCAGCCCCGGGTTAGCGGGGCACAATGAGCAGTTCTTC.

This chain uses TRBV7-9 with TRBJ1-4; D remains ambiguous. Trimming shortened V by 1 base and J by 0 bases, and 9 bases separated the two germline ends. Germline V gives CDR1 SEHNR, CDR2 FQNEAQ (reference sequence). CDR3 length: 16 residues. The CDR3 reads CASSLGTETTNEKLFF. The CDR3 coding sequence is TGTGCCAGCAGCTTAGGGACGGAAACAACTAATGAAAAACTGTTTTTT.

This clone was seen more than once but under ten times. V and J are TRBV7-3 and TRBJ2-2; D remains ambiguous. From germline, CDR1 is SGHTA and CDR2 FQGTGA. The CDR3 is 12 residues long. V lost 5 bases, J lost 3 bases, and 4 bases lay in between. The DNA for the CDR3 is TGTGCCAGCAGCGGGGACACCGGGGAGCTGTTTTTT. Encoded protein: CASSGDTGELFF.

The CDR3 reads CASSASRDSSYGYTF. CDR3 in DNA: TGTGCCAGCAGCGCTTCCCGGGACAGCTCTTATGGCTACACCTTC. This chain connects TRBV11-2 to TRBJ1-2, with 7 bases that match TRBD1. V was pared by 5 bases and J by 5 bases, with 11 bases of the junction left unmatched. Germline assignment: CDR1 SGHAT and CDR2 FQNNGV. The CDR3 sequence is 15 residues long.

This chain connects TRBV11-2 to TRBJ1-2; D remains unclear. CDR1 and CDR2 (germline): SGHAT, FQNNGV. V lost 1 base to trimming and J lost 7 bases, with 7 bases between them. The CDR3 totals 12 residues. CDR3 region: CASSLGTSGYTF. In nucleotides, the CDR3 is TGTGCCAGCAGCTTAGGAACAAGTGGCTACACCTTC.

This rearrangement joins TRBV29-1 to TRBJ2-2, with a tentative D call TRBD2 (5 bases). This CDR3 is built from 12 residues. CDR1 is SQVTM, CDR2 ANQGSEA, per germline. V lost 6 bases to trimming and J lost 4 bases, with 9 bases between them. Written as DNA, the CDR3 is TGCAGCGTGGGAGATGCCACCGGGGAGCTGTTTTTT. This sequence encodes CSVGDATGELFF.

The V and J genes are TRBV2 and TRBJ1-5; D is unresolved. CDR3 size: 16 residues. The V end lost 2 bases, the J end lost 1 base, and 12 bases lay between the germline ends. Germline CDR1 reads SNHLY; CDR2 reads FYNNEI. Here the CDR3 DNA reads TGTGCCAGCAGTGAAACCCTGGCGGGCAGCAATCAGCCCCAGCATTTT. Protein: CASSETLAGSNQPQHF.

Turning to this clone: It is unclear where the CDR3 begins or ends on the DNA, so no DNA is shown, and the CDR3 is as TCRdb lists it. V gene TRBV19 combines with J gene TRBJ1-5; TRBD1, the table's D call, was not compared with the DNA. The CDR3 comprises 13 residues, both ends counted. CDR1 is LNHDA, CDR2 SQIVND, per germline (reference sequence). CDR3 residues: CASSSWGQGTWHF.

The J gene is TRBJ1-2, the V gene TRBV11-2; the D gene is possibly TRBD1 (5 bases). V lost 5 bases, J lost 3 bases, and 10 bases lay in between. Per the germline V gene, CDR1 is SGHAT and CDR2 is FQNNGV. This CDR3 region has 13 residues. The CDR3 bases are TGTGCCAGCAGCCCGATGGGGGACTATGGCTACACCTTC. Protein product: CASSPMGDYGYTF.

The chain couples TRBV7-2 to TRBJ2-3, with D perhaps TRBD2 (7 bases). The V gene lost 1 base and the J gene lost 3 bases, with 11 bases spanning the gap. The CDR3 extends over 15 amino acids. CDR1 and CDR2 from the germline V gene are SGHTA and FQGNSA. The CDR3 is CASSLGGGATDTQYF. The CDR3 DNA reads TGTGCCAGCAGCTTAGGTGGGGGGGCAACAGATACGCAGTATTTT.

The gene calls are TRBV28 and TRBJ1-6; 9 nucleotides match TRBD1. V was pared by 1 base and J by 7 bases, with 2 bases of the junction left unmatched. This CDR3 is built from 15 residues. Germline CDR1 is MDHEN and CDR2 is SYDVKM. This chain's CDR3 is CASSLSGQGNSPLHF. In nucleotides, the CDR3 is TGTGCCAGCAGTTTATCGGGACAGGGAAATTCACCCCTCCACTTT.

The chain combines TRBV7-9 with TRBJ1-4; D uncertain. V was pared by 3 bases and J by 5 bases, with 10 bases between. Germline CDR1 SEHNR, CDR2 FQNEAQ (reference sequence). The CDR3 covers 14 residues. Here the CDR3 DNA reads TGTGCCAGCAGCTTCGGGCAGATAAATGAAAAACTGTTTTTT. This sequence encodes CASSFGQINEKLFF.

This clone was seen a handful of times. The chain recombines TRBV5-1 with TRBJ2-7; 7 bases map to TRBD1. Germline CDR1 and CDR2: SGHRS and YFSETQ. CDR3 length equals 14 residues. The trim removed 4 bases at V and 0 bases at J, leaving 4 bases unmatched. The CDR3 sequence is CASSPDRNSYEQYF. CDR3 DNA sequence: TGCGCCAGCAGCCCGGACAGGAACTCCTACGAGCAGTACTTC.

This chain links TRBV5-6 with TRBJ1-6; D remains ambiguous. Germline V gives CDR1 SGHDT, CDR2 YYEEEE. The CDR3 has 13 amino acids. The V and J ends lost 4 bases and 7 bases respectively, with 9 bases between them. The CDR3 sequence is CASSLEWNSPLHF. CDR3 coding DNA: TGTGCCAGCAGCCTCGAATGGAATTCACCCCTCCACTTT. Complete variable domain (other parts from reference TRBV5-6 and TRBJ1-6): DAGVTQSPTHLIKTRGQQVTLRCSPKSGHDTVSWYQQALGQGPQFIFQYYEEEERQRGNFPDRFSGHQFPNYSSELNVNALLLGDSALYLCASSLEWNSPLHFGNGTRLTVT.

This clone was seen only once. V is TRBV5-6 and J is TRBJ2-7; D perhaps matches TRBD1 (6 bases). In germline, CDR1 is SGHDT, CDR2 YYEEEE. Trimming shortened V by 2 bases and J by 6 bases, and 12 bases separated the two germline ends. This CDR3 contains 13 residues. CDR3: CASSFAGGFEQYF. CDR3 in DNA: TGTGCCAGCAGCTTCGCTGGGGGCTTCGAGCAGTACTTC.